The sequence of this T cell receptor beta chain was determined in a study of T cell responses to AZD1222 COVID-19 vaccine. Study-wide points: The donor cohort was predominantly white British with a female majority, and clonal diversity may have been underestimated.

It was second doses at about 4 or about 12 weeks that were pooled. There are 17 residues in the CDR3. Trimming stripped 2 bases from V and 2 bases from J, with 16 bases between. Germline CDR1 SGHTA, CDR2 FQGNSA. Produced via immunoSEQ multiplex PCR; TCRdb's table is partial and in-frame only. The data hold 80,000 or so clones, with 80% to 95% observed a single time. To note about this clone: Antigen specificity is unknown.

The J gene is TRBJ2-4, the V gene TRBV7-2; no clear D. The source is an adult who received the AZD1222 COVID-19 vaccine. The specimen was peripheral blood, collected 28 days after the second AZD1222 dose. This chain's CDR3 is CASSLFDEPGPKNIQYF. The CDR3 DNA follows: TGTGCCAGCAGCTTATTCGATGAGCCGGGCCCCAAAAACATTCAGTACTTC. Drawing the rest from reference TRBV7-2 and TRBJ2-4, the complete variable domain is GAGVSQSPSNKVTEKGKDVELRCDPISGHTALYWYRQSLGQGLEFLIYFQGNSAPDKSGLPSDRFSAERTGGSVSTLTIQRTQQEDSAVYLCASSLFDEPGPKNIQYFGAGTRLSVL.